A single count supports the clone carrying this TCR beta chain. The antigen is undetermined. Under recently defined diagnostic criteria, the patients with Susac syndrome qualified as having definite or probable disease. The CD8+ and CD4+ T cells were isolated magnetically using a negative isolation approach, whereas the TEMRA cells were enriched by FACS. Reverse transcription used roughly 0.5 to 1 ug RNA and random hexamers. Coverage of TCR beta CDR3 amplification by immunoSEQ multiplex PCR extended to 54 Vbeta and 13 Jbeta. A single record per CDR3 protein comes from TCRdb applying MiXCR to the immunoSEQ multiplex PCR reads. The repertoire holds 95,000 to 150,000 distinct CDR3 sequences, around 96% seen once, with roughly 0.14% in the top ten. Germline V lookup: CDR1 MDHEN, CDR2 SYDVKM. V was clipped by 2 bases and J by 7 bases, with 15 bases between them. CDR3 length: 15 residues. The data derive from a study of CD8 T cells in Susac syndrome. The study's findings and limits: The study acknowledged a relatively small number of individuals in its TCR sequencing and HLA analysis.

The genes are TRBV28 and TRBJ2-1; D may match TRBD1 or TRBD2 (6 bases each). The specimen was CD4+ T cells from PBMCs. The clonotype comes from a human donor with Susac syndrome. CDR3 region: CASSLDPGAGNEQFF. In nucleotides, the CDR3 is TGTGCCAGCAGTTTAGATCCGGGGGCCGGGAATGAGCAGTTCTTC.